A selection of T cell receptor beta chains follows, all from one sample in a study of T cell repertoires in aging, cancer and after chemotherapy. TCRdb ran MiXCR on the multiplex PCR reads and lists one entry per CDR3 protein. This sample has 10,000 to 15,000 distinct CDR3 sequences; roughly 36% occur once, and the top ten carry about 6.2%. The sequenced material came from blood. These receptors originate from a human donor in good health. The donor label of this sample is uncertain. Each CDR3 is given with its conserved first and last residue. D genes are given only for firm matches. Not all rows give a size; the values are once, few, many and, for expanded clones, a class.

clone_size j_call d_call v_call cdr3_length cdr3_nt cdr3_aa
- TRBJ1-2 TRBD1 TRBV30 14 TGTGCCTGGAGATTACAGGGGTCAGGCTATGGCTACACCTTC CAWRLQGSGYGYTF
few TRBJ1-2 TRBD1 TRBV19 15 TGTGCCAGTAGTCTGACAGGGCCTTCTTACTATGGCTACACCTTC CASSLTGPSYYGYTF
- TRBJ1-2 - TRBV27 14 TGTGCCAGCTCGGACCGCCGGGCGGGCTATGGCTACACCTTC CASSDRRAGYGYTF
- TRBJ1-3 TRBD1 TRBV30 13 TGTGCCTGGAGAGACAGGGCTGGAAACACCATATATTTT CAWRDRAGNTIYF
- TRBJ1-5 - TRBV19 13 TGTGCCAGTACTCACAGGGAAGATCAGCCCCAGCATTTT CASTHREDQPQHF
few TRBJ2-7 TRBD1 TRBV12-3/TRBV12-4 14 TGTGCCAGCAGTCACGGGACAGGGGGGGACGAGCAGTACTTC CASSHGTGGDEQYF
- TRBJ2-7 TRBD1 TRBV27 14 TGTGCCAGCAGTTTCGAGAGGACAGGGGACGAGCAGTACTTC CASSFERTGDEQYF
- TRBJ1-2 - TRBV12-3/TRBV12-4 13 TGTGCCAGCCTCTCGCCGAGGTTGGGTGGCTACACCTTC CASLSPRLGGYTF
- TRBJ2-3 TRBD2 TRBV7-9 17 TGTGCCAGCAGCCTACCCCCCGGACTAGCGGATCGCGATACGCAGTATTTT CASSLPPGLADRDTQYF
few TRBJ2-7 TRBD2 TRBV6-5 19 TGTGCCAGCAGTTACTCGGCACTAGCGGGAGAGCCGGAGTCCTACGAGCAGTACTTC CASSYSALAGEPESYEQYF
- TRBJ2-1 - TRBV6-6 14 TGTGCCAGCAGTTACGATACCAGGGGGGATGAGCAGTTCTTC CASSYDTRGDEQFF